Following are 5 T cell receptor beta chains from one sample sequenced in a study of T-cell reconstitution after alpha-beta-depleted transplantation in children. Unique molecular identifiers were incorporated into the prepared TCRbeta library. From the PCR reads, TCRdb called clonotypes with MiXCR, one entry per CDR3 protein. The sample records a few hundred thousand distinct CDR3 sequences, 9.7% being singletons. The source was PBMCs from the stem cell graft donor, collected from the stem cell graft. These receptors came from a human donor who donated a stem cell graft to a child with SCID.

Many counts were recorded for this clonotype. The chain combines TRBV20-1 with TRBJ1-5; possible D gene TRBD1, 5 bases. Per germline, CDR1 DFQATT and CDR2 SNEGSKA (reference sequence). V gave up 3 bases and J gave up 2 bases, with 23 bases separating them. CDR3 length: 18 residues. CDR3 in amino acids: CSARSDKRTPLGNQPQHF. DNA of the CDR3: TGCAGTGCTAGGTCGGACAAGAGAACTCCCTTAGGCAATCAGCCCCAGCATTTT.

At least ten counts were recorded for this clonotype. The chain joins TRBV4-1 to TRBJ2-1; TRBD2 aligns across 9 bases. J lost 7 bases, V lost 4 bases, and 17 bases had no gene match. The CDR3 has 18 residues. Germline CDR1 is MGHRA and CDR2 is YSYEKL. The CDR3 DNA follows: TGCGCCAGCAGCCCCCCCCGGGGGACTAGCAGAGGGACAAATGAGCAGTTCTTC. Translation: CASSPPRGTSRGTNEQFF.

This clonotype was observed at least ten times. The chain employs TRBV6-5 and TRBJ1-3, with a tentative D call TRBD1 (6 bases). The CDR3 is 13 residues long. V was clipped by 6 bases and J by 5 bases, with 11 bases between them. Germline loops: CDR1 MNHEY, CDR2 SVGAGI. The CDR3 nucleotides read TGTGCCAGCAGGCGGGGGGGCCGAAACACCATATATTTT. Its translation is CASRRGGRNTIYF.

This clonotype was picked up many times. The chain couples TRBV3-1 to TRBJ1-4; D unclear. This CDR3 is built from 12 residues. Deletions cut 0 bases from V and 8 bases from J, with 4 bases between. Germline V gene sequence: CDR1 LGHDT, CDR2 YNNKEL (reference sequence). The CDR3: CASSQDREKLFF. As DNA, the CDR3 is TGTGCCAGCAGCCAAGACAGGGAAAAACTGTTTTTT.

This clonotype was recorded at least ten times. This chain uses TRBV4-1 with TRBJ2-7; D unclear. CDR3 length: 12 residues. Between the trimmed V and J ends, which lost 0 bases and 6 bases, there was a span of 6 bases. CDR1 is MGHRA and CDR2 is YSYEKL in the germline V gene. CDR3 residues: CASSQDLSEQYF. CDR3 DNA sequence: TGCGCCAGCAGCCAAGATTTAAGCGAGCAGTACTTC.